This is a list of T cell receptor beta chains from one sample in a study of STAT5B mutations in CD4+ large granular lymphocyte leukemia. The repertoire was sequenced with immunoSEQ multiplex PCR; TCRdb's copy has only in-frame clones and lacks some. The profile shows around 34,000 clones, around four fifths of them singletons. Sequencing was carried out using CD4+ T cells from blood buffy coats. The receptor set was obtained from a human donor in good health. The CDR3 runs from the conserved cysteine through the conserved F or W. A D gene is named only where the DNA matches it firmly.

J,D,V,CDR3,DNA
TRBJ1-2,TRBD1,TRBV28,CASRGGPGQTGYGYTF,TGTGCCAGCAGGGGGGGACCGGGACAGACAGGCTATGGCTACACCTTC
TRBJ2-7,NA,TRBV28,CASSSSWARKRGSYEQYF,TGTGCCAGCAGTTCCTCCTGGGCCCGAAAAAGGGGCTCCTACGAGCAGTACTTC
TRBJ2-1,TRBD1,TRBV7-6,CASSHRKIARTGNYNEQFF,TGTGCCAGCAGCCATCGTAAGATAGCCAGGACAGGGAACTACAATGAGCAGTTCTTC
TRBJ2-3,TRBD1,TRBV2,CASSRGWTDTQYF,TGTGCCAGCAGCAGGGGGTGGACAGATACGCAGTATTTT
TRBJ1-1,TRBD1,TRBV7-2,CASSLAAQGAAENTEAFF,TGTGCCAGCAGCTTAGCAGCTCAGGGGGCCGCTGAGAACACTGAAGCTTTCTTT
TRBJ1-2,NA,TRBV29-1,CSVGPTLGGYGYTF,TGCAGCGTTGGTCCGACTCTGGGTGGCTATGGCTACACCTTC
TRBJ1-5,NA,TRBV5-1,CASSLDSNQPQHF,TGCGCCAGCAGCTTGGATAGCAATCAGCCCCAGCATTTT
TRBJ2-1,NA,TRBV7-9,CASSYNEQFF,TGTGCCAGCAGCTACAATGAGCAGTTCTTC
TRBJ1-2,NA,TRBV19,CASSIPSYGYTF,TGTGCCAGTAGTATACCAAGCTATGGCTACACCTTC
TRBJ2-7,TRBD2,TRBV28,CASSGTSGGSYEQYF,TGTGCCAGCAGTGGAACTAGCGGCGGCTCCTACGAGCAGTACTTC
TRBJ2-2,NA,TRBV7-2,CASRTNTGELFF,TGTGCCAGCAGAACGAACACCGGGGAGCTGTTTTTT